Listed below are T cell receptor beta chains from one sample, sequenced in a study of blood T cell repertoires in COVID-19. The data were produced by immunoSEQ multiplex PCR, yet TCRdb's version contains in-frame clones alone and is incomplete. Found here are fewer than 140,000 clones, about three quarters of them singletons; the top ten hold 5% to 7.5%. Source material: peripheral blood. These receptors all come from a man older than 75 with COVID-19, enrolled during active disease. Each CDR3 is given with its conserved first and last residue. The D gene is left open where the match is weak. Size values are once, few and many counts, or a class for expanded clones, and some rows have none.

TRBV28,TRBD1,TRBJ2-7,15,-,TGTGCCAGCAGTTCCCCGGGACAGAACATTTACGAGCAGTACTTC,CASSSPGQNIYEQYF
TRBV5-6,-,TRBJ2-6,17,few,TGTGCCAGCAGCCGACACCCAGGGCTCTCTGGGGCCAACGTCCTGACTTTC,CASSRHPGLSGANVLTF
TRBV21-1,-,TRBJ2-5,18,-,TGTGCCAGCAGCCCCCCCCTACAGGAAGCTGAAAAAAAAGAGACCCAGTACTTC,CASSPPLQEAEKKETQYF
TRBV4-2,-,TRBJ1-1,16,few,TGTGCCAGCAGCCAAGATCGCAGGGTTTCGAACACTGAAGCTTTCTTT,CASSQDRRVSNTEAFF
TRBV9,TRBD1,TRBJ1-2,16,-,TGTGCCAGCGGCCCAAGGGGCCACAGGGGATCCTATGGCTACACCTTC,CASGPRGHRGSYGYTF
TRBV11-3,-,TRBJ1-6,12,-,TGTGCCAGGCAGGGGATTAATTCACCCCTCCACTTT,CARQGINSPLHF
TRBV13,-,TRBJ1-3,15,-,TGTGCCAGCAGCTTCAAGAGGGTAACTGGAAACACCATATATTTT,CASSFKRVTGNTIYF
TRBV9,-,TRBJ2-5,13,-,TGTGCCAGCAGCGTATACGGGAAGGAGACCCAGTACTTC,CASSVYGKETQYF
TRBV7-3,TRBD1,TRBJ2-2,19,-,TGTGCCAGCAGCCCTTATCGGGACAGGGGTCGGCATGCCACCGGGGAGCTGTTTTTT,CASSPYRDRGRHATGELFF
TRBV6-5,TRBD1,TRBJ2-5,14,-,TGTGCCAGCAGTTGGACAGGGCTACAAGAGACCCAGTACTTC,CASSWTGLQETQYF
TRBV6-5,TRBD2,TRBJ2-3,13,-,TGTGCCAGCAGCGGGACTAGTATAGATACGCAGTATTTT,CASSGTSIDTQYF
TRBV27,TRBD1,TRBJ2-5,18,few,TGTGCCAGCAGTTTATCGGGGGCAGGGGGCCCCCTACAAGAGACCCAGTACTTC,CASSLSGAGGPLQETQYF
TRBV28,-,TRBJ1-2,13,-,TGTGCCAGCAGTTTAATAGGGCCGGGAGTGTCCACCTTC,CASSLIGPGVSTF
TRBV6-5,-,TRBJ2-7,12,-,TGTGCCAGCAACCTAATGGGGGACATCACCGACTTC,CASNLMGDITDF
TRBV6-2/TRBV6-3,TRBD1,TRBJ2-2,17,-,TGTGCCAGCAGTTACCCGGGCGACAGGGTCGTAACCGGGGAGCTGTTTTTT,CASSYPGDRVVTGELFF
TRBV7-2,-,TRBJ1-5,15,once,TGTGCCAGCAGCAGGAGCGGGGGATCCAATCAGCCCCAGCATTTT,CASSRSGGSNQPQHF
TRBV9,-,TRBJ1-5,14,-,TGTGCCAGCAGCGCGTCAGACAGTTATCAGCCCCAGCATTTT,CASSASDSYQPQHF
TRBV9,TRBD2,TRBJ2-3,19,-,TGTGCCAGCAGCGTACGTCCTGGCGGGACTAGCGTTAACACAGATACGCAGTATTTT,CASSVRPGGTSVNTDTQYF
TRBV7-2,TRBD2,TRBJ2-1,17,-,TGTGCCAGCAGCCCCCGGACTAGCGGGAGGGCCTACAATGAGCAGTTCTTC,CASSPRTSGRAYNEQFF
TRBV6-6,-,TRBJ1-1,15,few,TGTGCCAGCAACACGGGCACGGGTGGAGGCACTGAAGCTTTCTTT,CASNTGTGGGTEAFF
TRBV18,TRBD1,TRBJ2-1,17,-,TGTGCCAGCTCACATACAGGGGTCGTTCCCCTCTACAATGAGCAGTTCTTC,CASSHTGVVPLYNEQFF
TRBV5-5,-,TRBJ1-2,16,-,TGTGCCAGCAGCTTGGTTCAGGGATCGTATAACTATGGCTACACCTTC,CASSLVQGSYNYGYTF
TRBV4-1,-,TRBJ2-7,14,-,TGCGCCAGCAGCGGGACTGCAGTCTCCTACGAGCAGTACTTC,CASSGTAVSYEQYF
TRBV5-1,-,TRBJ1-2,15,-,TGCGCCAGCAGCTTGGATCCCGACAAGGCGGGTGGCTACACCTTC,CASSLDPDKAGGYTF
TRBV29-1,TRBD2,TRBJ2-7,15,-,TGCAGCGTCCTTAAGTGGGCTAGCGGGAGTAACGAGCAGTACTTC,CSVLKWASGSNEQYF
TRBV4-2,TRBD1,TRBJ1-6,15,-,TGTGCCAGCAGCCAAGGGACAGGGTTTTTTTCACCCCTCCACTTT,CASSQGTGFFSPLHF
TRBV19,-,TRBJ2-2,16,-,TGTGCCAGTAGTCCTCGTGGCCACGCGAACACCGGGGAGCTGTTTTTT,CASSPRGHANTGELFF
TRBV3-1/TRBV3-2,TRBD2,TRBJ2-2,16,-,TGTGCCAGCAGCCGACTAGCGGGAGGTCCCATCGGGGAGCTGTTTTTT,CASSRLAGGPIGELFF
TRBV5-8,TRBD2,TRBJ2-2,15,-,TGTGCCAGCAGCTTTAGCGGGTGGAACACCGGGGAGCTGTTTTTT,CASSFSGWNTGELFF
TRBV7-2,-,TRBJ1-3,14,-,TGTGCCAGCAGCTTAAACTCTCGGGGGGACACCATATATTTT,CASSLNSRGDTIYF
TRBV15,-,TRBJ1-1,12,-,TGTGCCACCAGCAGGACAGGCACTGAAGCTTTCTTT,CATSRTGTEAFF